The T cell receptor (beta chain) described here comes from a study of shared clonotypes between healthy human individuals. CDR1 is MNHNS and CDR2 is SASEGT in the germline V gene. The CDR3 is 15 amino acids. The V and J ends lost 6 bases and 8 bases, in that order; junction bases with no gene match: 11. Memory CD4+ cells were the fraction left after CD45RA+ naive selection. Data came from immunoSEQ multiplex PCR; TCRdb stores just in-frame clones and leaves some out. The sample lists about 2.3 million clones; 80% to 95% were seen once. This sequence was found in a man aged 18 to 29 in good health. Some clones in this sample may be carry-over from other donors' samples. Sequencing was performed on naive CD4+ T cells from PBMCs. Subset of the sample: CD45RA+ positively selected. The rearrangement joins TRBV6-1 to TRBJ1-4; 8 bases align to TRBD1. The CDR3 spells CASSARGRFGEKLFF. CDR3 sequence (DNA): TGTGCCAGCAGCGCCAGGGGGCGGTTCGGAGAAAAACTGTTTTTT.